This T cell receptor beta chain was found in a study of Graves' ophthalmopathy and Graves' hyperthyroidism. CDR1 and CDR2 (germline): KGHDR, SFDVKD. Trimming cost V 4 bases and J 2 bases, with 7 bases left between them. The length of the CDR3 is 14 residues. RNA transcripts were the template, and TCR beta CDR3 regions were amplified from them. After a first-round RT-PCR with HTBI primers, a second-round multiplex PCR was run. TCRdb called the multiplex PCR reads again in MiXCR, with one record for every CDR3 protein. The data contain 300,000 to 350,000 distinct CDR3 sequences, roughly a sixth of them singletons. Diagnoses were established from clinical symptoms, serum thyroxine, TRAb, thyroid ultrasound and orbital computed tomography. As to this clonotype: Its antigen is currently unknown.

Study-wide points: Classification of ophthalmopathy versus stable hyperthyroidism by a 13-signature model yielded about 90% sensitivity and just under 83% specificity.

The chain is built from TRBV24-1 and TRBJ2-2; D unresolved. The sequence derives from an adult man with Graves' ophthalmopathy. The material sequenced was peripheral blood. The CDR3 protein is CATSDRVNTGELFF. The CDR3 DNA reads TGTGCCACCAGTGACCGGGTAAACACCGGGGAGCTGTTTTTT.